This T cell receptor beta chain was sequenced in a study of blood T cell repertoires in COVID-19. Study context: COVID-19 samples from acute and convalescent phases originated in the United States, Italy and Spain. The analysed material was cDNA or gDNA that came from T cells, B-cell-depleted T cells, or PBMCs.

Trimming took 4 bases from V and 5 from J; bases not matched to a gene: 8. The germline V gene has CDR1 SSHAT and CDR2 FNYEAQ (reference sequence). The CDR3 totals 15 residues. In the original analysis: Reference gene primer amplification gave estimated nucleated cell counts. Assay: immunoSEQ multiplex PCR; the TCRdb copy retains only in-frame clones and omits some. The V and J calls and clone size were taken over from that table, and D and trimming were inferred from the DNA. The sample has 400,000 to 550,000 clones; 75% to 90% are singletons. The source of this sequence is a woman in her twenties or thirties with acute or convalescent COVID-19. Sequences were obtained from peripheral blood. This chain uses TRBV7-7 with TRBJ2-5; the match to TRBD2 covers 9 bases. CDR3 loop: CASSSGTSLWETQYF. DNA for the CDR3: TGTGCCAGCAGCTCCGGGACTAGCCTATGGGAGACCCAGTACTTC. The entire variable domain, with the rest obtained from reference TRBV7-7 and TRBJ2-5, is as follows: GAGVSQSPRYKVTKRGQDVTLRCDPISSHATLYWYQQALGQGPEFLTYFNYEAQPDKSGLPSDRFSAERPEGSISTLTIQRTEQRDSAMYRCASSSGTSLWETQYFGPGTRLLVL.